One and the same sample provided the 30 T cell receptor beta chains below, sequenced in a study of human T cells and chemical hapten exposure. TCRdb independently ran MiXCR on the RACE reads; one entry per CDR3 protein. The sample includes roughly 51,000 distinct CDR3 sequences, roughly a tenth of them seen just once. Time point specified: pre-sensitization, week 0. The treatment denotes: therapeutic diphenylcyclopropenone sensitization with weekly scalp DPC. The sample here was whole blood, taken in connection with sensitization to the hapten diphenylcyclopropenone (DPC). Source of these receptors: a man aged 35 to 55 with alopecia areata. Some clones in this sample may be carry-over from other donors' samples.

This chain uses TRBV29-1 with TRBJ2-1, with D unresolved. In germline, CDR1 is SQVTM, CDR2 ANQGSEA. This CDR3 has 13 amino acids. V shed 4 bases and J shed 4 bases, with 11 bases lying between them. CDR3 sequence (DNA): TGCAGCGTTGGTTGGGCGCATTACAATGAGCAGTTCTTC. Protein sequence: CSVGWAHYNEQFF.

This clonotype has more than one count but fewer than ten. The genes are TRBV6-5 and TRBJ2-7; weak D call: TRBD1 (6 bases). Between the trimmed V and J ends, which lost 3 bases and 5 bases, there was a span of 20 bases. Germline-derived CDR1 and CDR2 are MNHEY and SVGAGI. This CDR3 comprises 16 residues. CDR3 protein: CASSYRMLDSLDEQYF. The CDR3 DNA reads TGTGCCAGCAGTTATCGCATGTTGGACAGCCTGGACGAGCAGTACTTC.

This rearrangement joins TRBV12-3 or TRBV12-4 to TRBJ2-7, with 7 nucleotides matching TRBD1. V lost 6 bases and J lost 6; bases outside the gene matches: 2. This CDR3 comprises 11 residues. Here the CDR3 reads CASSGTVEQYF. The DNA for the CDR3 is TGTGCCAGCAGCGGGACAGTCGAGCAGTACTTC.

Only a few counts were recorded for this clonotype. This chain links TRBV20-1 with TRBJ2-6; D is possibly TRBD1 (5 bases). The germline V gene encodes CDR1 DFQATT and CDR2 SNEGSKA (reference sequence). The CDR3 totals 14 residues. Between the trimmed V and J ends, which lost 6 bases and 3 bases, there was a span of 12 bases. CDR3 coding DNA: TGCAGTGCCGCAAGGGGCGGTGGGGCCAACGTCCTGACTTTC. It is translated as CSAARGGGANVLTF.

This clonotype has more than one count but fewer than ten. The chain carries TRBV12-3 or TRBV12-4 and TRBJ2-6; TRBD1 matches 8 bases. Trimming at V came to 2 bases and at J to 0 bases, leaving 9 bases not matched to a gene. The CDR3 is 19 amino acids. CDR3 residues: CASSLSLGQESSGANVLTF. For the CDR3, the DNA is TGTGCCAGCAGTTTAAGCCTGGGACAGGAAAGCTCTGGGGCCAACGTCCTGACTTTC.

There are many counts of this clonotype. The V call is TRBV20-1, the J call TRBJ2-1; TRBD2 aligns across 9 bases. From germline, CDR1 is DFQATT and CDR2 SNEGSKA (reference sequence). V shed 0 bases and J 4 bases; nucleotides not matched to a gene: 1. The length of the CDR3 is 14 residues. The CDR3 sequence: CSARDLAGYNEQFF. The CDR3 DNA sequence: TGCAGTGCTAGAGATCTAGCGGGATACAATGAGCAGTTCTTC.

The chain links TRBV28 to TRBJ1-2; TRBD1 might be the D (5 bases). V gave up 4 bases and J gave up 1 base, with 16 bases separating them. The CDR3 totals 16 residues. In germline, CDR1 is MDHEN, CDR2 SYDVKM. Here the CDR3 DNA reads TGTGCCAGCAGTTCCCCGCGACAGCGACTTAACTATGGCTACACCTTC. It yields the protein CASSSPRQRLNYGYTF.

The V gene is TRBV6-2 or TRBV6-3, the J gene TRBJ2-7; the D is unclear. From germline, CDR1 is MNHEY and CDR2 SVGEGT. Trimming left V 5 bases short and J 5 bases short, with 7 bases between. CDR3 length: 11 residues. In DNA form, the CDR3 reads TGTGCCAGCAGTAACCACAACGAGCAGTACTTC. It translates to CASSNHNEQYF.

The chain recombines TRBV7-2 with TRBJ1-1; D perhaps matches TRBD1 (5 bases). The CDR3 sequence is 13 residues long. CDR1 and CDR2 from the germline V gene are SGHTA and FQGNSA. V was clipped by 4 bases and J by 3 bases, with 9 bases between them. The CDR3 nucleotides are TGTGCCAGCAGCTCTGACAGAGACACTGAAGCTTTCTTT. Its protein is CASSSDRDTEAFF.

V and J are TRBV28 and TRBJ1-6; a possible D gene is TRBD1 (5 bases). Deletions cut 5 bases from V and 3 bases from J, with 14 bases between. The CDR3 has 16 residues. From germline, CDR1 is MDHEN and CDR2 SYDVKM. The CDR3 sequence: CASSEGAIFYNSPLHF. CDR3 sequence (DNA): TGTGCCAGCAGTGAAGGGGCTATATTCTATAATTCACCCCTCCACTTT.

This clonotype was seen a handful of times. This rearrangement joins TRBV19 to TRBJ1-1; 8 bases align to TRBD1. Germline V gene sequence: CDR1 LNHDA, CDR2 SQIVND (reference sequence). The J segment lost 6 bases and the V segment lost 5 bases, leaving 8 bases of the junction unmatched. The CDR3 has 14 amino acids. The CDR3 DNA follows: TGTGCCAGTAGTCCCGGGACAGGACTCTCTGAAGCTTTCTTT. Translation: CASSPGTGLSEAFF.

The chain has TRBV12-3 or TRBV12-4 and TRBJ2-7, with TRBD2 matching 9 bases. The CDR3 has 15 amino acids. J gave up 2 bases and V 6 bases, and 8 bases lay outside the gene matches. The CDR3 protein is CASSPTRTSAYEQYF. CDR3 DNA: TGTGCCAGCAGCCCCACCCGGACTAGCGCCTACGAGCAGTACTTC.

This clonotype was seen a handful of times. This rearrangement joins TRBV9 to TRBJ2-3; perhaps TRBD2 as D (6 bases). Germline loops: CDR1 SGDLS, CDR2 YYNGEE. Trimming left V 1 base short and J 3 bases short, with 15 bases between. This CDR3 is 16 amino acids long. Written as DNA, the CDR3 is TGTGCCAGCAGCGTAATTAGCGGAGCCAGAACAGATACGCAGTATTTT. Amino acids: CASSVISGARTDTQYF.

The table lists this clonotype with a few counts. The chain joins TRBV5-1 to TRBJ1-1, with D possibly matching TRBD1 (6 bases). Germline CDR1 is SGHRS and CDR2 is YFSETQ. The CDR3 is 13 amino acids. V lost 3 bases and J lost 7, with 13 bases in between. Here the CDR3 reads CASSWQGKDEAFF. The CDR3 nucleotides read TGCGCCAGCAGCTGGCAGGGGAAGGATGAAGCTTTCTTT.

This clonotype was found many times. The J gene is TRBJ2-2, the V gene TRBV7-3, with D hard to call. Per the germline V gene, CDR1 is SGHTA and CDR2 is FQGTGA. Trimming stripped 0 bases from V and 1 base from J, with 9 bases between. The CDR3 has 16 residues. The CDR3 DNA follows: TGTGCCAGCAGCTTAACGTTCGGAAAGAACACCGGGGAGCTGTTTTTT. This translates into CASSLTFGKNTGELFF.

This clonotype was picked up many times. The V call is TRBV2, the J call TRBJ1-1; D call uncertain. The germline V and J ends were trimmed by 3 bases and 0 bases, with 14 bases remaining between them. The CDR3 is 16 amino acids. The germline CDR1 and CDR2 sequences are SNHLY and FYNNEI. The CDR3 protein is CASSEVSAAMNTEAFF. The CDR3 DNA sequence: TGTGCCAGCAGTGAGGTGTCGGCAGCTATGAACACTGAAGCTTTCTTT. Looking up the rest from reference TRBV2 and TRBJ1-1 gives the full variable domain: EPEVTQTPSHQVTQMGQEVILRCVPISNHLYFYWYRQILGQKVEFLVSFYNNEISEKSEIFDDQFSVERPDGSNFTLKIRSTKLEDSAMYFCASSEVSAAMNTEAFFGQGTRLTVV.

This clonotype showed up just a few times. The rearrangement joins TRBV28 to TRBJ2-7; D may match TRBD1 or TRBD2 (5 bases each). CDR1 and CDR2 (germline): MDHEN, SYDVKM. Trimming cost V 5 bases and J 7 bases, with 18 bases left between them. The CDR3 length is 14 residues. CDR3 protein: CASSAAGALVEQYF. The CDR3 DNA is TGTGCCAGCAGTGCCGCCGGGGCCCTGGTTGAGCAGTACTTC.

This clonotype was picked up many times. The chain couples TRBV11-2 to TRBJ1-1; no reliable D call. Germline lookup yields CDR1 SGHAT and CDR2 FQNNGV. V shed 0 bases and J shed 4 bases, with 9 bases lying between them. This CDR3 spans 14 amino acids. The CDR3 spells CASSLESSRTEAFF. The CDR3 DNA sequence: TGTGCCAGCAGCTTAGAGTCTAGCCGCACTGAAGCTTTCTTT.

Many counts were recorded for this clonotype. This rearrangement joins TRBV5-6 to TRBJ2-7; 8 bases line up with TRBD1. Per the germline V gene, CDR1 is SGHDT and CDR2 is YYEEEE. V shed 0 bases, J shed 5 bases, and the junction held 4 bases outside the gene matches. The CDR3 is 14 residues long. The CDR3 here is CASSLGTGHHEQYF. In nucleotides, the CDR3 is TGTGCCAGCAGCTTGGGGACAGGGCACCACGAGCAGTACTTC.

A few counts support this clonotype. The chain employs TRBV11-2 and TRBJ1-2; the D gene is possibly TRBD1 (6 bases). The ends were cut back, 5 bases at V and 4 bases at J, with 14 bases in the middle. The V gene's germline CDR1 is SGHAT and CDR2 FQNNGV. There are 14 residues in the CDR3. DNA for the CDR3: TGTGCCAGCAGCCAATTGGGGGCTGGCTATGGCTACACCTTC. Its translation is CASSQLGAGYGYTF.

This clonotype was seen more than once but under ten times. The genes are TRBV20-1 and TRBJ2-1; 10 bases are shared with TRBD2. The germline V gene encodes CDR1 DFQATT and CDR2 SNEGSKA (reference sequence). The CDR3 has 17 residues. V lost 5 bases and J lost 8; bases outside the gene matches: 18. CDR3 residues: CSAYRASGRGGLDEQFF. The CDR3 DNA is TGCAGTGCTTACCGGGCCAGCGGGAGGGGCGGGTTGGATGAGCAGTTCTTC.

This clonotype was detected only a few times. The V gene is TRBV6-2 or TRBV6-3, the J gene TRBJ2-7; D remains unclear. The CDR3 runs 13 residues. CDR1 and CDR2 (germline): MNHEY, SVGEGT. Trimming cost V 8 bases and J 4 bases, with 15 bases left between them. The CDR3 nucleotides read TGTGCCAGCGGGCCAGGAAGCACTTACGAGCAGTACTTC. Its translation is CASGPGSTYEQYF.

The gene calls are TRBV7-8 and TRBJ2-2; unclear D gene. The CDR3 loop spans 14 amino acids. Germline CDR1 is SGHVS and CDR2 is FQNEAQ. The V end was cut by 1 base, the J end by 3 bases, with 6 bases between. The CDR3 here is CASSLVSDTGELFF. CDR3 DNA: TGTGCCAGCAGCTTAGTTTCAGACACCGGGGAGCTGTTTTTT.

This clonotype has a count of ten or more. The chain carries TRBV6-6 and TRBJ2-3; a possible D gene is TRBD2 (6 bases). Between the trimmed V and J ends, which lost 7 bases and 1 base, there was a span of 18 bases. The germline V gene has CDR1 MNHNY and CDR2 SVGAGI (reference sequence). This CDR3 comprises 16 residues. The CDR3 nucleotides are TGTGCCAGCACCGAACGGGCGGGAATGGGCACAGATACGCAGTATTTT. It encodes CASTERAGMGTDTQYF.

This clonotype was recorded a few times. This chain uses TRBV28 with TRBJ2-3; 9 bases are shared with TRBD1. The CDR3 length is 15 residues. The ends lost 4 bases at V and 4 bases at J; junction bases unmatched: 6. The germline V gene encodes CDR1 MDHEN and CDR2 SYDVKM. The CDR3 DNA is TGTGCCAGCAGTTACCGGGACAGGGTCCCAGATACGCAGTATTTT. Amino acid sequence: CASSYRDRVPDTQYF.

The table lists this clonotype with a few counts. CDR3 region: CASSSDSGSGEQFF. In nucleotides, the CDR3 is TGTGCCAGCAGCTCAGATAGCGGGAGTGGGGAGCAGTTCTTC. The rearrangement uses TRBV7-2 and TRBJ2-1; TRBD2 agrees at 9 bases. From germline, CDR1 is SGHTA and CDR2 FQGNSA. There are 14 residues in the CDR3. J was trimmed by 10 bases and V by 4 bases; bases with no gene match: 8.

J is TRBJ1-1 and V is TRBV9, with no clear D. Germline values: CDR1 SGDLS, CDR2 YYNGEE. Trimming removed 3 bases from V and 0 bases from J, with 15 bases in between. The CDR3 spans 16 residues. The CDR3, as DNA: TGTGCCAGCAGCGCCCAAGGTCCGGGAATGAACACTGAAGCTTTCTTT. Translating it yields CASSAQGPGMNTEAFF.

This clonotype was recorded at least ten times. This sequence joins TRBV7-6 and TRBJ2-2, with D uncertain. CDR1 is SGHVS, CDR2 FNYEAQ, per germline. V shed 0 bases and J shed 4 bases, with 9 bases lying between them. CDR3 length: 15 amino acids. The CDR3 sequence is CASSLALSGTGELFF. As DNA, the CDR3 is TGTGCCAGCAGCTTAGCGTTATCAGGCACCGGGGAGCTGTTTTTT.

This clonotype has at least ten counts. The chain recombines TRBV20-1 with TRBJ1-4; D is unclear. CDR1 DFQATT and CDR2 SNEGSKA come from the germline V gene (reference sequence). V was shortened by 6 bases and J by 0 bases, with 8 bases between the two germline ends. The CDR3 has 13 residues. The chain's CDR3 is CSAIRPTNEKLFF. The CDR3 coding sequence is TGCAGTGCAATTCGGCCAACTAATGAAAAACTGTTTTTT.

There are a few counts of this clonotype. The chain has TRBV20-1 and TRBJ2-3, with TRBD2 matching over 9 bases. CDR1 is DFQATT, CDR2 SNEGSKA, per germline (reference sequence). V lost 5 bases and J lost 3; bases outside the gene matches: 9. The CDR3 sequence is 15 residues long. CDR3 protein: CSAPSRREGTDTQYF. In nucleotides, the CDR3 is TGCAGTGCTCCTAGTCGGCGGGAGGGTACAGATACGCAGTATTTT.